This T cell receptor beta chain was profiled in a study of cytomegalovirus exposure and HLA in healthy donors. Whole-study findings and limits: Reports credit the classifier with highly specific, highly sensitive diagnosis of cytomegalovirus status.

Only in-frame clones appear in the TCRdb table, and some are missing; sequencing was by immunoSEQ multiplex PCR. The sample contains 200,000 or so clones, roughly 88% of which appear only once. This clone was detected once. The antigen is unknown. J lost 4 bases, V lost 4 bases, and 6 bases had no gene match. The CDR3 spans 15 residues. The germline V gene has CDR1 SNHLY and CDR2 FYNNEI. This chain links TRBV2 with TRBJ2-3, with TRBD2 matching 9 bases. The source is a young woman in good health and CMV-seronegative. The sample taken for sequencing was PBMCs. For the CDR3, the DNA is TGTGCCAGCAGTGGAGCGGGAGGCGGGCCAGATACGCAGTATTTT. Protein sequence: CASSGAGGGPDTQYF.